Listed below are T cell receptor beta chains from one sample, sequenced in a study of T cells in Graves' hyperthyroidism and ophthalmopathy. TCRdb reprocessed the multiplex PCR reads with MiXCR, giving one entry per CDR3 protein. Here the sample spans roughly 660,000 distinct CDR3 sequences, approximately 15% being singletons. Sequencing input: blood. The receptors originated from a man aged 45-65 years with Graves' hyperthyroidism. The CDR3 runs from the conserved cysteine through the conserved F or W. D genes are given only for firm matches. Not all rows give a size; the values are once, few, many and, for expanded clones, a class.

abundance,j_gene,d_gene,v_gene,CDR3aa,CDR3nt
many,TRBJ2-5,TRBD1,TRBV7-9,CASSWDRRQETQYF,TGTGCCAGCAGCTGGGACAGACGGCAAGAGACCCAGTACTTC
many,TRBJ1-2,NA,TRBV28,CASSSTGTFNYGYTF,TGTGCCAGCAGTTCCACCGGGACATTCAACTATGGCTACACCTTC
many,TRBJ1-4,NA,TRBV28,CASSPRGRSEKLFF,TGTGCCAGCAGTCCAAGGGGACGAAGCGAAAAACTGTTTTTT
few,TRBJ2-3,NA,TRBV9,CASSADSFTDTQYF,TGTGCCAGCAGCGCGGACAGTTTCACAGATACGCAGTATTTT
few,TRBJ2-3,NA,TRBV30,CAWRKGILPDTQYF,TGTGCCTGGAGAAAAGGGATTCTGCCAGATACGCAGTATTTT
many,TRBJ1-1,NA,TRBV27,CASSWDMNTEAFF,TGTGCCAGCAGTTGGGACATGAACACTGAAGCTTTCTTT
NA,TRBJ2-1,NA,TRBV4-1,CASSEPGLRNEQFF,TGCGCCAGCAGCGAACCGGGACTCCGCAATGAGCAGTTCTTC
few,TRBJ2-1,TRBD1,TRBV3-1,CASSQPRTGSNEQFF,TGTGCCAGCAGCCAACCTAGGACAGGGAGCAATGAGCAGTTCTTC
many,TRBJ2-1,NA,TRBV28,CASSVWRGPFSSYNEQFF,TGTGCCAGCAGTGTGTGGAGGGGGCCGTTTAGCTCCTACAATGAGCAGTTCTTC
few,TRBJ2-5,TRBD2,TRBV28,CASRLAAGLAVQETQYF,TGTGCCAGCAGGTTAGCGGCGGGACTAGCGGTACAAGAGACCCAGTACTTC
NA,TRBJ2-3,NA,TRBV7-3,CASSLTYGVTGTQYF,TGTGCCAGCAGCTTAACGTATGGTGTCACTGGTACGCAGTATTTT
NA,TRBJ2-7,TRBD2,TRBV18,CASSPVSTAGGQVEQYF,TGTGCCAGCTCACCGGTTTCTACGGCGGGAGGGCAAGTTGAGCAGTACTTC
many,TRBJ1-2,NA,TRBV2,CASNLDGNYGYTF,TGTGCCAGCAATTTAGACGGAAACTATGGCTACACCTTC
few,TRBJ1-6,TRBD1,TRBV18,CASSGDRASPLHF,TGTGCCAGCTCTGGAGACAGGGCTTCACCCCTCCACTTT
many,TRBJ2-5,TRBD2,TRBV27,CASSPRGSGRAKETQYF,TGTGCCAGCAGTCCCCGGGGCAGCGGGAGGGCCAAAGAGACCCAGTACTTC
few,TRBJ2-7,NA,TRBV7-9,CASSRPDSIAYEQYF,TGTGCCAGCAGCCGCCCAGATTCTATCGCATACGAGCAGTACTTC
few,TRBJ2-3,NA,TRBV11-2,CASRPGRGRTSTDTQYF,TGTGCCAGCAGGCCAGGCCGGGGTAGGACTAGCACAGATACGCAGTATTTT
many,TRBJ2-2,TRBD2,TRBV7-3,CASSPGFGLAGGNTGELFF,TGTGCCAGCAGTCCCGGTTTTGGACTAGCGGGAGGAAACACCGGGGAGCTGTTTTTT
NA,TRBJ2-2,TRBD2,TRBV9,CASHPLGGLNTGELFF,TGTGCCAGCCACCCATTGGGGGGGTTGAACACCGGGGAGCTGTTTTTT
NA,TRBJ1-4,NA,TRBV12-3/TRBV12-4,CASGKMTNEKLFF,TGTGCCAGCGGAAAAATGACGAATGAAAAACTGTTTTTT
NA,TRBJ1-5,NA,TRBV24-1,CATADGNQPQHF,TGTGCCACCGCCGACGGCAATCAGCCCCAGCATTTT
many,TRBJ1-1,TRBD1,TRBV12-3/TRBV12-4,CASSLTGGFAEAFF,TGTGCCAGCAGTCTGACAGGGGGCTTTGCTGAAGCTTTCTTT
few,TRBJ2-1,TRBD2,TRBV7-7,CASSKGLAERDEQFF,TGTGCTAGCAGCAAAGGACTAGCGGAGCGCGATGAGCAGTTCTTC
few,TRBJ2-1,TRBD2,TRBV3-1,CASSPRRGGGQSYNEQFF,TGTGCCAGCAGCCCCAGACGGGGGGGAGGCCAGTCCTACAATGAGCAGTTCTTC
many,TRBJ2-5,NA,TRBV3-1,CASSPPETDGETQYF,TGTGCCAGCAGCCCTCCGGAGACCGACGGAGAGACCCAGTACTTC
many,TRBJ1-1,TRBD1,TRBV6-2/TRBV6-3,CASSYDRDRWTEAFF,TGTGCCAGCAGTTACGACAGGGATCGGTGGACTGAAGCTTTCTTT
few,TRBJ2-1,NA,TRBV29-1,CSVPTSNEQFF,TGCAGCGTTCCTACTAGCAATGAGCAGTTCTTC
NA,TRBJ2-2,TRBD2,TRBV3-1,CASSQEGMAGAIGELFF,TGTGCCAGCAGCCAAGAAGGGATGGCGGGAGCGATCGGGGAGCTGTTTTTT
many,TRBJ1-2,NA,TRBV11-2,CASSLSVESYTF,TGTGCCAGCAGCTTAAGCGTGGAGAGCTACACCTTC
many,TRBJ2-1,TRBD2,TRBV27,CASSLWTSGTNNEQFF,TGTGCCAGCAGTTTGTGGACTAGCGGGACCAACAATGAGCAGTTCTTC
few,TRBJ1-1,NA,TRBV5-1,CASSLETDGPIGNTEAFF,TGCGCCAGCAGCTTGGAAACCGACGGACCTATTGGGAACACTGAAGCTTTCTTT
many,TRBJ2-1,TRBD2,TRBV5-1,CASSFAGGRGNEQFF,TGCGCCAGCAGCTTCGCGGGAGGGCGGGGCAATGAGCAGTTCTTC
many,TRBJ1-2,NA,TRBV29-1,CSVALGGRTVGYTF,TGCAGCGTTGCCCTCGGGGGGCGCACTGTTGGCTACACCTTC
many,TRBJ2-1,TRBD2,TRBV12-3/TRBV12-4,CASSSWTSGEQFF,TGTGCCAGCAGTTCATGGACTAGCGGGGAGCAGTTCTTC
few,TRBJ2-1,TRBD2,TRBV10-3,CAISESTSGRSNNEQFF,TGTGCCATCAGTGAGTCGACTAGCGGGAGATCAAACAATGAGCAGTTCTTC
NA,TRBJ2-7,TRBD1,TRBV29-1,CSVAPDRVYEQYF,TGCAGCGTTGCCCCGGACAGGGTCTACGAGCAGTACTTC